The next 3 T cell receptor beta chains were all read from a single sample in a study of cytomegalovirus exposure and HLA in healthy donors (dated by TCRdb to the late 2010s). Receptor libraries were prepared by the immunoSEQ multiplex PCR assay. For the multiplex PCR, a mixture combining 60 forward primers for TCR Vbeta segments and 13 reverse primers for TCR Jbeta segments was used. TCRdb obtained this table from immuneACCESS and retained in-frame rearrangements with V and J assigned. These tables miss some clones; where compared with another copy, unresolved V genes account for less than half of the shortfall, and the remainder is unexplained. The sample table lists some 91,000 clones, 60% to 65% of them with a count of one. The leading ten clones occupy roughly 2.5% of the sample. Sequenced input: PBMCs. These receptor sequences come from a human donor in good health.

The gene calls are TRBV2 and TRBJ1-2; 8 positions agree with TRBD1. Germline CDR1 and CDR2: SNHLY and FYNNEI. The V gene end was trimmed by 6 bases and the J gene end by 7 bases; junction bases not matched to a gene: 7. There are 13 residues in the CDR3. This CDR3 is CASRDGQGLGYTF. Here the CDR3 DNA reads TGTGCCAGCAGAGACGGACAGGGACTTGGCTACACCTTC.

The CDR3 reads CASSLAGAVALFF. CDR3 coding DNA: TGTGCCAGCAGCTTAGCTGGAGCAGTTGCGCTGTTTTTT. This chain connects TRBV7-9 to TRBJ2-2, with D uncertain. CDR1 is SEHNR, CDR2 FQNEAQ, per germline (reference sequence). The CDR3 is 13 residues long. Trimming removed 0 bases at V and 13 bases at J, with 12 bases between.

The rearrangement joins TRBV4-2 to TRBJ2-5; TRBD1 might be the D (6 bases). Germline values: CDR1 LGHNA, CDR2 YNFKEQ. The CDR3 totals 14 residues. V shed 1 base and J shed 2 bases, with 8 bases lying between them. The CDR3 region is CASSQGTEQETQYF. The CDR3 coding sequence is TGTGCCAGCAGCCAAGGGACAGAACAAGAGACCCAGTACTTC.